The 11 T cell receptor beta chains below come from one sample, sequenced in a study of beta chain features in type 1 diabetes. The investigators reverse transcribed all of the isolated RNA, so they sequenced expressed TCRB transcripts. TCRdb's copy holds only in-frame clones and misses some; the assay was immunoSEQ multiplex PCR. The sample comprises more than 350,000 clones, roughly an eighth of which are singletons, and over 0.04% rests with the top ten. Sequenced input: naive CD4+ T cells from blood. These receptors were collected from a woman aged 18-35 years in good health.

The chain carries TRBV30 and TRBJ2-5; 7 bases align to TRBD1. The end of the DNA fits TRBJ2-7 better, so the J call may be wrong. The CDR3 loop spans 12 amino acids. Germline CDR1 GTSNPN, CDR2 SVGIG (reference sequence). CDR3 bases: TGTGCCTGTGACCGGGACAGCTACGAGCAGTACTTC. It encodes CACDRDSYEQYF.

The V gene is TRBV19, the J gene TRBJ2-7, with TRBD1 as a possible D gene (5 bases). The CDR3 loop spans 13 amino acids. Germline V lookup: CDR1 LNHDA, CDR2 SQIVND (reference sequence). V lost 4 bases and J 3 bases, leaving 10 bases between the germline ends. The chain's CDR3 is CASSRQGHYEQYF. The CDR3 nucleotides are TGTGCCAGTAGTAGGCAGGGTCACTACGAGCAGTACTTC. Full variable domain (missing parts from reference TRBV19 and TRBJ2-7): DGGITQSPKYLFRKEGQNVTLSCEQNLNHDAMYWYRQDPGQGLRLIYYSQIVNDFQKGDIAEGYSVSREKKESFPLTVTSAQKNPTAFYLCASSRQGHYEQYFGPGTRLTVT.

As concerns this clone: The same CDR3 can be traced to other DNA sequences in this sample. The rearrangement links TRBV19 to TRBJ2-1, with D perhaps matching TRBD1 (5 bases). Germline CDR1 reads LNHDA; CDR2 reads SQIVND (reference sequence). Trimming pared 2 bases from V and 10 bases from J, leaving 9 bases between. CDR3 size: 12 residues. In DNA, the CDR3 is TGTGCCAGTAGTATAAGGGGAAACGAGCAGTTCTTC. It yields the protein CASSIRGNEQFF. The entire variable domain, with the rest obtained from reference TRBV19 and TRBJ2-1, is as follows: DGGITQSPKYLFRKEGQNVTLSCEQNLNHDAMYWYRQDPGQGLRLIYYSQIVNDFQKGDIAEGYSVSREKKESFPLTVTSAQKNPTAFYLCASSIRGNEQFFGPGTRLTVL.

This clone was found a few times. The chain recombines TRBV7-8 with TRBJ2-3, with D unclear. Trimming stripped 0 bases from V and 0 bases from J, with 4 bases between. Germline values: CDR1 SGHVS, CDR2 FQNEAQ. This CDR3 contains 14 residues. CDR3 coding DNA: TGTGCCAGCAGCTTAGCTAGGAGCACAGATACGCAGTATTTT. This sequence encodes CASSLARSTDTQYF.

This clone was picked up a small number of times. This chain joins TRBV18 and TRBJ1-1, with D unclear. The germline V gene encodes CDR1 KGHSH and CDR2 LQKENI. V gave up 2 bases and J gave up 10 bases, with 17 bases separating them. The CDR3 covers 14 residues. The CDR3 loop reads CASSPGYGDWVAFF. The CDR3 DNA sequence: TGTGCCAGCTCACCAGGGTACGGCGATTGGGTAGCTTTCTTT.

The table lists this clone with a few counts. The rearrangement uses TRBV7-9 and TRBJ2-3; D is uncertain. Germline V gene data show CDR1 as SEHNR and CDR2 as FQNEAQ (reference sequence). V was clipped by 1 base and J by 0 bases, with 8 bases between them. This CDR3 has 15 residues. CDR3: CASSLVLGSTDTQYF. The CDR3 coding sequence is TGTGCCAGCAGCTTAGTCCTGGGGAGCACAGATACGCAGTATTTT. The variable domain in full, with the rest retrieved from reference TRBV7-9 and TRBJ2-3, is DTGVSQNPRHKITKRGQNVTFRCDPISEHNRLYWYRQTLGQGPEFLTYFQNEAQLEKSRLLSDRFSAERPKGSFSTLEIQRTEQGDSAMYLCASSLVLGSTDTQYFGPGTRLTVL.

The CDR3 here is CASSPYREMGYEQYF. The CDR3 DNA reads TGTGCCAGCAGCCCATACAGGGAAATGGGCTACGAGCAGTACTTC. The chain joins TRBV6-5 to TRBJ2-7; D perhaps matches TRBD1 (6 bases). Germline V gene sequence: CDR1 MNHEY, CDR2 SVGAGI. The CDR3 extends over 15 amino acids. V was cut by 6 bases and J by 3 bases, with 18 bases left in between.

This clone was counted between two and nine times. The V and J genes are TRBV7-2 and TRBJ2-7; 7 nucleotides agree with TRBD2. This CDR3 has 15 residues. The germline CDR1 and CDR2 sequences are SGHTA and FQGNSA. The V segment lost 6 bases and the J segment 7 bases; nucleotides outside the gene matches: 15. The CDR3 spells CASSQSRMGRVEQYF. CDR3 coding DNA: TGTGCCAGCAGTCAATCTCGTATGGGGAGGGTGGAGCAGTACTTC.

Here the CDR3 DNA reads TGTGCCTGGCAGGGGGCAGGGATGAACACTGAAGCTTTCTTT. Encoded protein: CAWQGAGMNTEAFF. This chain links TRBV30 with TRBJ1-1; 8 bases map to TRBD1. The CDR3 loop spans 14 amino acids. Germline V lookup: CDR1 GTSNPN, CDR2 SVGIG (reference sequence). V trimming: 5 bases; J trimming: 0 bases; junction bases outside the gene matches: 5.

The chain is built from TRBV5-1 and TRBJ2-1; 11 bases agree with TRBD2. In germline, CDR1 is SGHRS, CDR2 YFSETQ. The CDR3 extends over 16 amino acids. Trimming took 4 bases from V and 8 from J; bases not matched to a gene: 11. The CDR3 DNA reads TGCGCCAGCAGCCCGACCCCGACTAGCGGGACGGATGAGCAGTTCTTC. As protein: CASSPTPTSGTDEQFF.

The chain combines TRBV15 with TRBJ2-7, with D hard to call. Per germline, CDR1 LNHNV and CDR2 YYDKDF (reference sequence). V lost 6 bases and J 6 bases, leaving 15 bases between the germline ends. This CDR3 contains 13 residues. The chain's CDR3 is CATSLGGRSEQYF. DNA of the CDR3: TGTGCCACCAGTCTGGGCGGTCGGAGCGAGCAGTACTTC.